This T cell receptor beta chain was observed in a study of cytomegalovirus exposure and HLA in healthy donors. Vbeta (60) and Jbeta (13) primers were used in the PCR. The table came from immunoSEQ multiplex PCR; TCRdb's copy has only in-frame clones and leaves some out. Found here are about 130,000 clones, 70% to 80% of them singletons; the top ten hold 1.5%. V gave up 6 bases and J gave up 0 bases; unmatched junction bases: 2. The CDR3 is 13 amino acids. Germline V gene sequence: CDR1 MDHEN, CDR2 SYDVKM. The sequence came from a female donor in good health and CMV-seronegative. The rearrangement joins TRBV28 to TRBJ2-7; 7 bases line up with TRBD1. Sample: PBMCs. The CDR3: CASRRTGSYEQYF. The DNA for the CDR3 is TGTGCCAGCAGGCGGACAGGCTCCTACGAGCAGTACTTC.